This T cell receptor (beta chain) was sequenced for a study of T cells in Graves' hyperthyroidism and ophthalmopathy. Worth noting for this clonotype: Being one base from a much bigger clone, this may be a read error. No conserved phenylalanine or tryptophan is present at the end of the CDR3, so a read error is the likely explanation.

CDR3 length: 13 amino acids. Trimming pared 1 base from V and 2 bases from J, leaving 9 bases between. Germline V gives CDR1 DFQATT, CDR2 SNEGSKA (reference sequence). Researchers amplified the TCR beta CDR3 regions from RNA transcripts. RT-PCR in the first round (using the HTBI primer set) targeted the TCR CDR3. A single record per CDR3 protein comes from TCRdb applying MiXCR to the multiplex PCR reads. Of 500,000 to 650,000 distinct CDR3 sequences in the sample, roughly 15% were seen once. This TCR came from a woman in her fifties or sixties with Graves' ophthalmopathy. V is TRBV20-1 and J is TRBJ2-7; perhaps TRBD2 as D (5 bases). Sequencing was performed on blood. The CDR3 region has the DNA TGCAGTGCTAGAGGCCAGCGGACCTACGAGCAGTACATC. Protein sequence: CSARGQRTYEQYI.